Sequencing of this TCR beta chain was carried out in a study of monozygotic twins with inflammatory bowel disease. The CDR3 covers 12 residues. Germline V gene sequence: CDR1 LGHNT, CDR2 FRNRAP. With the 5' RACE reads reprocessed, TCRdb shows one record per CDR3 protein and no DNA. The sample holds about 130,000 distinct CDR3 sequences. Specimen: blood. The origin of this receptor is a human donor with ulcerative colitis or Crohn's disease, or a healthy co-twin of an affected twin (not recorded which). The chain is built from TRBV12-5 and TRBJ2-1. CDR3: CASGIPSGEQFF.